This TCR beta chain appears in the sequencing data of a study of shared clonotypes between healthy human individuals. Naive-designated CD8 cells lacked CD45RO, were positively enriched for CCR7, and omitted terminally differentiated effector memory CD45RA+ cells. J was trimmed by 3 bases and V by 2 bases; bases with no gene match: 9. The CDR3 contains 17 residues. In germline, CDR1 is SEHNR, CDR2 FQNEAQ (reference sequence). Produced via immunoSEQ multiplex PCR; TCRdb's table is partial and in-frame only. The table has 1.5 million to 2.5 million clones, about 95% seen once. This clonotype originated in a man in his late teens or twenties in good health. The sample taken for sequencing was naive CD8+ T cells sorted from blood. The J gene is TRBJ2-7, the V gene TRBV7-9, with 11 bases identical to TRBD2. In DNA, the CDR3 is TGTGCCAGCAGCTTAAAACTAGCGGGAGACCTAAGCTACGAGCAGTACTTC. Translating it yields CASSLKLAGDLSYEQYF.